The 21 T cell receptor beta chains listed next were all sequenced from one sample in a study of CD8 T cells in Susac syndrome (dated by TCRdb to 2018 to 2020). Library construction relied on the immunoSEQ multiplex PCR assay. RNA was extracted using the RNeasy kit, and about 0.45 to 1 microgram was reverse transcribed with random hexamers. TCRdb cleaned the public reads at Q25 with fastp, built clones with MiXCR and kept in-frame beta chains. Every CDR3 protein is listed once, alongside the most common genes and DNA of its rows. Recorded for this sample are more than 200,000 distinct CDR3 sequences; about 90% of them occurred a single time. The ten largest clones take up roughly 0.13% of the sample. Sequencing was done on a sample of CD8+ T cells from PBMCs. The receptors derive from a human donor with multiple sclerosis.

This chain uses TRBV29-1 with TRBJ2-7; D unclear. The CDR3 contains 13 residues. Germline assignment: CDR1 SQVTM and CDR2 ANQGSEA. V was pared by 0 bases and J by 2 bases, with 8 bases between. The CDR3 nucleotides read TGCAGCGTTGAAGATGCGAGGACCTACGAGCAGTACTTC. Amino acids: CSVEDARTYEQYF.

This sequence joins TRBV20-1 and TRBJ2-1; 8 bases agree with TRBD2. Germline CDR1 is DFQATT and CDR2 is SNEGSKA (reference sequence). The CDR3 contains 18 residues. Germline trimming cut 3 bases from V and 2 bases from J; bases unmatched to any gene: 15. CDR3 DNA: TGCAGTGCTAGTTGGCTCACTAGCGGAGCGCTCGCCTACAATGAGCAGTTCTTC. Protein product: CSASWLTSGALAYNEQFF.

The genes are TRBV7-8 and TRBJ2-1; 8 bases map to TRBD1. The junction had 20 bases not matched to a gene; V was cut back by 1 base and J by 3 bases. This CDR3 contains 21 residues. Germline V gene data show CDR1 as SGHVS and CDR2 as FQNEAQ. The DNA of the CDR3 is TGTGCCAGCAGCTTAGTCATCCCACAGGGGGAGAAGCAGCCGAACTACAATGAGCAGTTCTTC. Translated, it gives CASSLVIPQGEKQPNYNEQFF.

The chain carries TRBV5-1 and TRBJ2-1; D uncertain. CDR1 is SGHRS and CDR2 is YFSETQ in the germline V gene. V shed 3 bases and J shed 10 bases, with 8 bases lying between them. CDR3 size: 11 residues. The CDR3 spells CASSSSWEQFF. The CDR3 DNA sequence: TGCGCCAGCAGCTCAAGCTGGGAGCAGTTCTTC.

This chain links TRBV30 with TRBJ2-7; no definite D call. The V gene lost 4 bases and the J gene lost 9 bases, with 16 bases spanning the gap. This CDR3 has 12 residues. Germline V CDR1 and CDR2: GTSNPN, SVGIG (reference sequence). Here the CDR3 DNA reads TGTGCCTGGAACAAGGACGGCGACCGGCAGTACTTC. Translating gives CAWNKDGDRQYF.

The gene calls are TRBV5-1 and TRBJ2-5; D not certain. Germline CDR1 and CDR2: SGHRS and YFSETQ. This CDR3 region has 12 residues. Between the trimmed V and J ends, which lost 4 bases and 3 bases, there was a span of 7 bases. The CDR3 DNA reads TGCGCCAGCAGCCTAATGGAAGAGACCCAGTACTTC. It encodes CASSLMEETQYF.

The V and J genes are TRBV7-8 and TRBJ1-1; the D is unclear. This CDR3 has 14 residues. With 5 bases removed from V and 2 bases from J, the gap between germline ends came to 12 bases. The V gene's germline CDR1 is SGHVS and CDR2 FQNEAQ. CDR3 sequence reads: CASSAGGINTEAFF. CDR3 in DNA: TGTGCCAGCAGCGCAGGAGGGATTAACACTGAAGCTTTCTTT.

The V gene is TRBV3-1, the J gene TRBJ1-1; D is unclear. The CDR3 consists of 17 residues. CDR1 is LGHDT and CDR2 is YNNKEL in the germline V gene (reference sequence). V lost 0 bases to trimming and J lost 3 bases, with 17 bases between them. The CDR3 sequence is CASSQDIGRLRHTEAFF. In nucleotides, the CDR3 is TGTGCCAGCAGCCAAGACATTGGACGGTTGAGACACACTGAAGCTTTCTTT.

The chain employs TRBV6-2 or TRBV6-3 and TRBJ2-3; perhaps TRBD2 as D (6 bases). V lost 4 bases and J lost 4, with 18 bases in between. The CDR3 is made up of 16 amino acids. Per the germline V gene, CDR1 is MNHEY and CDR2 is SVGEGT. CDR3 sequence (DNA): TGTGCCAGCAGTTCCCTCGCGGGGCAGGAGGCAGATACGCAGTATTTT. Translating gives CASSSLAGQEADTQYF.

The chain uses TRBV4-1 and TRBJ2-7; TRBD1 matches 10 bases. Per germline, CDR1 MGHRA and CDR2 YSYEKL. V was pared by 3 bases and J by 1 base, with 6 bases of the junction left unmatched. This CDR3 comprises 16 residues. The CDR3 DNA follows: TGCGCCAGCAGCCAGCAACCGGGACAGGGGTCCTACGAGCAGTACTTC. This translates into CASSQQPGQGSYEQYF.

The J gene is TRBJ2-1, the V gene TRBV9; TRBD1 might be the D (5 bases). CDR3 size: 14 residues. Per germline, CDR1 SGDLS and CDR2 YYNGEE. The V end lost 1 base, the J end lost 10 bases, and 15 bases lay between the germline ends. The CDR3 sequence is CASSVNQGGEEQFF. CDR3 sequence (DNA): TGTGCCAGCAGCGTAAACCAGGGTGGTGAGGAGCAGTTCTTC.

This sequence joins TRBV28 and TRBJ1-1; tentatively, D is TRBD1 (6 bases). The V gene lost 8 bases and the J gene lost 3 bases, with 25 bases spanning the gap. Germline values: CDR1 MDHEN, CDR2 SYDVKM. The CDR3 spans 17 residues. The CDR3: CASRSRGPFNLYTEAFF. The DNA for the CDR3 is TGTGCCAGCCGCTCCCGGGGGCCCTTTAATCTATACACTGAAGCTTTCTTT.

The chain recombines TRBV6-6 with TRBJ1-6; the D is unclear. This CDR3 is built from 14 residues. V was clipped by 5 bases and J by 5 bases, with 10 bases between them. CDR1 MNHNY and CDR2 SVGAGI come from the germline V gene (reference sequence). The CDR3 region is CASSDMDDNSPLHF. CDR3 sequence (DNA): TGTGCCAGCAGTGACATGGACGATAATTCACCCCTCCACTTT.

This clonotype is a singleton in its sample. The chain combines TRBV30 with TRBJ1-1, with D perhaps TRBD1 (5 bases). Germline assignment: CDR1 GTSNPN and CDR2 SVGIG (reference sequence). The CDR3 is made up of 13 amino acids. V dropped 5 bases and J dropped 0 bases, with 10 bases sitting between them. Here the CDR3 DNA reads TGTGCCTGGGATCCGGGACTGAACACTGAAGCTTTCTTT. Protein product: CAWDPGLNTEAFF. The full variable domain, with the rest looked up from reference TRBV30 and TRBJ1-1, is SQTIHQWPATLVQPVGSPLSLECTVEGTSNPNLYWYRQAAGRGLQLLFYSVGIGQISSEVPQNLSASRPQDRQFILSSKKLLLSDSGFYLCAWDPGLNTEAFFGQGTRLTVV.

CDR3 nucleotide sequence: TGCAGTGCTGATCTACTAGTGACCCCCTACAATGAGCAGTTCTTC. This sequence encodes CSADLLVTPYNEQFF. The chain has TRBV20-1 and TRBJ2-1; possible D gene TRBD2, 5 bases. Germline lookup yields CDR1 DFQATT and CDR2 SNEGSKA (reference sequence). Trimming took off 5 bases at V and 2 bases at J, with 16 bases between the two ends. The CDR3 contains 15 residues.

The rearrangement links TRBV5-1 to TRBJ1-6, with TRBD1 as a possible D gene (6 bases). The ends were cut back, 4 bases at V and 13 bases at J, with 12 bases in the middle. This CDR3 is built from 12 residues. CDR1 and CDR2 (germline): SGHRS, YFSETQ. CDR3 residues: CASSGGSSPLHF. The CDR3 DNA follows: TGCGCCAGCAGCGGGGGCTCCTCCCCCCTCCACTTT.

V and J are TRBV6-5 and TRBJ2-2; possible D gene TRBD1, 5 bases. Germline CDR1 and CDR2: MNHEY and SVGAGI. Between the trimmed V and J ends, which lost 0 bases and 3 bases, there was a span of 8 bases. The CDR3 has 15 amino acids. The CDR3 loop reads CASSYSPRDTGELFF. The DNA of the CDR3 is TGTGCCAGCAGTTACTCTCCCAGGGACACCGGGGAGCTGTTTTTT.

The chain is built from TRBV27 and TRBJ2-7; TRBD1 might be the D (6 bases). Germline-derived CDR1 and CDR2 are MNHEY and SMNVEV (reference sequence). The CDR3 covers 13 residues. V lost 8 bases and J 3 bases, leaving 14 bases between the germline ends. The CDR3 region is CASASGQSYEQYF. For the CDR3, the DNA is TGTGCCAGCGCTTCCGGACAGAGCTACGAGCAGTACTTC.

V usage is TRBV13 and J usage is TRBJ2-1; D might be TRBD1 or TRBD2, each matching 5 bases. CDR3 length: 14 amino acids. V lost 8 bases to trimming and J lost 5 bases, with 16 bases between them. The germline CDR1 and CDR2 sequences are PRHDT and FYEKMQ (reference sequence). The CDR3 DNA is TGTGCCAGCGAGTCTCCTGGGACCGACAATGAGCAGTTCTTC. This translates into CASESPGTDNEQFF.

The J gene is TRBJ1-5, the V gene TRBV5-6; D gene unclear. The V end lost 0 bases, the J end lost 3 bases, and 4 bases lay between the germline ends. The germline V gene has CDR1 SGHDT and CDR2 YYEEEE. This CDR3 has 13 amino acids. This CDR3 reads CASSLGNNQPQHF. CDR3 in DNA: TGTGCCAGCAGCTTGGGGAACAATCAGCCCCAGCATTTT.

The chain uses TRBV4-2 and TRBJ1-2, with TRBD1 identical over 7 bases. The V segment lost 1 base and the J segment 2 bases; nucleotides outside the gene matches: 10. Germline V CDR1 and CDR2: LGHNA, YNFKEQ. The CDR3 is made up of 17 amino acids. The CDR3 DNA is TGTGCCAGCAGCCAAGCTACAGGGGCTCGGGTGAACTATGGCTACACCTTC. This encodes CASSQATGARVNYGYTF.